This T cell receptor (beta chain) was found in a study of CD8+CD57+ T cells in acquired aplastic anemia. The overall study: The average for DNA from sorted CD4+ and CD8+ cells was 2.5 to 4 ug. Overall study results and limits: Patients and controls shared roughly 28 CD8+ CDR3 sequences, which appeared highly expressed in patients and within their immunodominant clones.

In its sample, this clonotype was seen once. The target antigen is unknown. Genomic DNA templated the TCR beta VDJ and CDR3 profiling. Each CDR3 protein is one row after TCRdb ran MiXCR on the reads. The table records more than 200,000 distinct CDR3 sequences, about half of them present only once. An expansion of CD8+CD57+ cells by flow cytometry had been shown in patients chosen for sequencing. Severe acquired aplastic anemia was present in every patient. Unmatched junction bases numbered 9, after V lost 5 bases and J lost 5 bases. Germline CDR1 DFQATT, CDR2 SNEGSKA (reference sequence). The CDR3 runs to 14 residues.

Sequenced input: sorted CD4+, CD8+, or CD8+CD57+ T cells (not recorded which) from PBMCs. J is TRBJ2-5 and V is TRBV20-1; 9 positions match TRBD2. The origin of this receptor is a human donor with aplastic anemia. CDR3: CSAALSGRRETQYF. CDR3 DNA: TGCAGTGCTGCCCTTAGCGGGAGAAGGGAGACCCAGTACTTC.